Below, 9 T cell receptor beta chains from the same sample are listed, as sequenced in a study of CXCR3-negative and CXCR3-positive naive CD8 T cells. cDNA libraries for TRB were generated by 5' RACE incorporating UMI labels. No DNA is given; TCRdb re-called the 5' RACE reads and lists each CDR3 protein once. With some 110,000 distinct CDR3 sequences in the sample, the ten largest clones hold more than 0.35%. Their specific antigens are unknown. Whole-study results and caveats: Comparison of naive cells showed more hydrophobic TRB CDR3s in CXCR3-positive than in CXCR3-negative naive cells.

The sample comprised naive CXCR3+ CD8+ T cells from blood. The subset denotes: CD45RO-CCR7+CD27+CD95- naive CD8+ T cells expressing CXCR3 (TNR3+). These receptors were collected from a human donor in good health. Some clones in this sample may be carry-over from other donors' samples.

The chain is built from TRBV6-2 or TRBV6-3 and TRBJ1-6. The germline gives CDR1 MNHEY, CDR2 SVGEGT. The CDR3 spans 14 residues. CDR3 residues: CASRRVQGNSPLHF.

This chain joins TRBV18 and TRBJ2-5; TCRdb names TRBD2, which stays unverified in the absence of DNA. CDR1 and CDR2 (germline): KGHSH, LQKENI. CDR3 length: 15 residues. This chain's CDR3 is CASSPEGTTQETQYF.

The V and J genes are TRBV20-1 and TRBJ1-5; the D gene TCRdb calls, TRBD1, cannot be checked with no DNA. Looked up from germline, CDR1 is DFQATT and CDR2 is SNEGSKA (reference sequence). The CDR3 extends over 14 amino acids. The CDR3 spells CSARDGTGIQPQHF.

The V gene is TRBV5-1, the J gene TRBJ2-7. The CDR3 length is 12 residues. CDR1 and CDR2 (germline): SGHRS, YFSETQ. This CDR3 is CASSLASAEQYF.

The rearrangement links TRBV5-1 to TRBJ2-1; TCRdb returns TRBD1, unconfirmable since there is no DNA. The CDR3 runs 15 residues. CDR1 is SGHRS, CDR2 YFSETQ, per germline. CDR3 loop: CASSLLGTGANEQFF.

V usage is TRBV19 and J usage is TRBJ1-1. There are 13 residues in the CDR3. Germline CDR1 is LNHDA and CDR2 is SQIVND (reference sequence). The CDR3 is CASSIGSNTEAFF.

This sequence joins TRBV12-5 and TRBJ2-5; TCRdb's assignment of TRBD1 cannot be checked, as there is no DNA. Germline V CDR1 and CDR2: LGHNT, FRNRAP. This CDR3 contains 13 residues. CDR3 sequence: CASGLAGDETQYF.

This sequence joins TRBV28 and TRBJ1-5; the TRBD1 assignment by TCRdb is unverifiable without DNA. The germline gives CDR1 MDHEN, CDR2 SYDVKM. CDR3 length: 16 amino acids. The CDR3 loop reads CASSLFSGGGNQPQHF.

The V call is TRBV3-1, the J call TRBJ2-1; no DNA is available, so the TRBD2 call from TCRdb remains unchecked. In germline, CDR1 is LGHDT, CDR2 YNNKEL (reference sequence). The CDR3 is made up of 16 amino acids. This chain's CDR3 is CASSQVAERESNEQFF.